This T cell receptor (beta chain) was identified in a study of blood T cell repertoires in COVID-19. Study details: Researchers got acute and convalescent COVID-19 samples from the United States, Italy and Spain. T cells, B-cell-depleted T cells, or PBMCs supplied cDNA or gDNA.

The CDR3 is 18 residues long. Germline-derived CDR1 and CDR2 are SNHLY and FYNNEI. Trimming pared 6 bases from V and 1 base from J, leaving 24 bases between. Study processing details: Using reference gene primer amplification, nucleated cell counts were estimated. The repertoire was sequenced with immunoSEQ multiplex PCR; TCRdb's copy has only in-frame clones and lacks some. That table supplies the V and J calls and clone size; D and trimming were determined from the DNA. The data show some 370,000 clones, roughly 90% seen once. The clonotype was recovered from a man aged 18 to 29 with active or convalescent COVID-19. The V gene is TRBV2, the J gene TRBJ1-1, with a tentative D call TRBD1 (6 bases). Sequenced material: peripheral blood. The CDR3 DNA sequence: TGTGCCAGCAGGAAGCTATGGGGGGGCCCCGGCGAGAACACTGAAGCTTTCTTT. Residues: CASRKLWGGPGENTEAFF. Full variable domain (remainder filled in from reference TRBV2 and TRBJ1-1): EPEVTQTPSHQVTQMGQEVILRCVPISNHLYFYWYRQILGQKVEFLVSFYNNEISEKSEIFDDQFSVERPDGSNFTLKIRSTKLEDSAMYFCASRKLWGGPGENTEAFFGQGTRLTVV.